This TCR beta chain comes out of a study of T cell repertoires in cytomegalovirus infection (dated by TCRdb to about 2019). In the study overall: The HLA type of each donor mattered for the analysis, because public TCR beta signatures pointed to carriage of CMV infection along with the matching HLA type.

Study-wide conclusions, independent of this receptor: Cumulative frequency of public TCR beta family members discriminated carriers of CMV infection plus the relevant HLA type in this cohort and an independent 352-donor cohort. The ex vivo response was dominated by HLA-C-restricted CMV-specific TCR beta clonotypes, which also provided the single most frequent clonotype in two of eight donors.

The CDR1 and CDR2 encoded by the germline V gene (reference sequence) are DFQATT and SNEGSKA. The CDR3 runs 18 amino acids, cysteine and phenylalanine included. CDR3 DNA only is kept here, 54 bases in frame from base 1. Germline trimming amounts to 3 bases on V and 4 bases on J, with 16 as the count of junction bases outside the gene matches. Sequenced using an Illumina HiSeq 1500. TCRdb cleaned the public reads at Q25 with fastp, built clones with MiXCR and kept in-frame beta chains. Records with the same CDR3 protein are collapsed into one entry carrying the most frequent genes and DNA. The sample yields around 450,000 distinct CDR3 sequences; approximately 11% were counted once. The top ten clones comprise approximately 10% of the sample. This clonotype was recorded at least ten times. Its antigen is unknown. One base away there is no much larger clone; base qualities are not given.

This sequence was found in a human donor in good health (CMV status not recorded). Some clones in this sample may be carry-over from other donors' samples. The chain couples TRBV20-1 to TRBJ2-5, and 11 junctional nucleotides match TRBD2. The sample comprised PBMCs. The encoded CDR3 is CSASRTSGRFGTRETQYF. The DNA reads TGCAGTGCTAGTAGAACTAGCGGGAGATTTGGAACCAGAGAGACCCAGTACTTC.